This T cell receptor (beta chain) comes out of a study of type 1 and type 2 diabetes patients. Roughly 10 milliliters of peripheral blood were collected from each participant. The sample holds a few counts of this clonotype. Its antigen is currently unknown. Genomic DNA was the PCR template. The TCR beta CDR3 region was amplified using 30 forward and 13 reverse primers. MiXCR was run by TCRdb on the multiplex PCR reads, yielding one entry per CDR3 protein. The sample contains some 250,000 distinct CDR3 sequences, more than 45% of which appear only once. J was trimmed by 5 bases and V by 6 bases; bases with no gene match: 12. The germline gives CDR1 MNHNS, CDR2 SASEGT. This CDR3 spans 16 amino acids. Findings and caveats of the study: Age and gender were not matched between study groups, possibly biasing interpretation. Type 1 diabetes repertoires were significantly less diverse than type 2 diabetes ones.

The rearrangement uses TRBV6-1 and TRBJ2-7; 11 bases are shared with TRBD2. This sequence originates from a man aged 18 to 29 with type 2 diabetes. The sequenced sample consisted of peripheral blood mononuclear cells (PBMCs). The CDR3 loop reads CASSPFTLAGGDEQYF. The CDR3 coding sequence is TGTGCCAGCAGCCCCTTCACGCTAGCGGGAGGAGACGAGCAGTACTTC.